The sequence of this TCR beta chain was determined in a study of T cell repertoires in cytomegalovirus infection. The overall study: CMV infection plus the matching HLA type was flagged by public TCR beta signatures. Study conclusions and caveats: CMV carriers with the relevant HLA were identified by cumulative public TCR beta family frequency.

TCRdb recomputed calls from the reads with MiXCR, one row per CDR3 protein. Among 550,000 to 850,000 distinct CDR3 sequences listed, 30% to 40% were seen once. The table lists this clonotype with a few counts. Its matching antigen is unknown. This CDR3 is 14 amino acids long. Trimming removed 4 bases at V and 7 bases at J, with 18 bases between. CDR1 and CDR2 from the germline V gene are DFQATT and SNEGSKA (reference sequence). The chain carries TRBV20-1 and TRBJ2-3; no definite D call. The TCR was taken from a human donor in good health (CMV status not recorded). Some clones in this sample may be carry-over from other donors' samples. The input for sequencing was cultured PBMCs, taken from culture after CMV antigen stimulation. As DNA, the CDR3 is TGCAGTGCTAAGCCCCCCGGACCAGACTATACGCAGTATTTT. Translated, it gives CSAKPPGPDYTQYF.